These T cell receptor beta chains were read from a single sample in a study of Graves' ophthalmopathy and Graves' hyperthyroidism. Using its own MiXCR run on the multiplex PCR reads, TCRdb lists one record per CDR3 protein. Found here are over a million distinct CDR3 sequences, 35% to 40% of them singletons; the top ten hold roughly 10%. The specimen was peripheral blood or thyroid tissue (not recorded which). The receptor set was obtained from an adult man with Graves' hyperthyroidism. Both conserved end residues are part of each CDR3. Each record gives: D gene, J gene, V gene, clone size, CDR3 protein, CDR3 DNA. A D gene is named only where the DNA matches it firmly. Expanded clones are given a class, and other clones once, few, many or no size at all.

D gene: NA
J gene: TRBJ1-2
V gene: TRBV7-2
clone size: NA
CDR3 protein: CASSSAGNLNYGYTF
CDR3 DNA: TGTGCCAGCAGCAGTGCGGGAAATCTCAACTATGGCTACACCTTC

D gene: NA
J gene: TRBJ1-4
V gene: TRBV5-1
clone size: NA
CDR3 protein: CVTGTGGRNEKLFF
CDR3 DNA: TGCGTCACCGGGACTGGGGGGAGGAATGAAAAACTGTTTTTT

D gene: TRBD1
J gene: TRBJ1-5
V gene: TRBV19
clone size: once
CDR3 protein: CASSYSGGGANQPQHF
CDR3 DNA: TGTGCCAGCAGTTACTCGGGAGGGGGCGCGAATCAGCCCCAGCATTTT

D gene: NA
J gene: TRBJ1-5
V gene: TRBV30
clone size: few
CDR3 protein: CAWSVTGMNQPQHF
CDR3 DNA: TGTGCCTGGAGTGTGACGGGAATGAATCAGCCCCAGCATTTT

D gene: NA
J gene: TRBJ1-3
V gene: TRBV30
clone size: once
CDR3 protein: CAWNPAGGNTIYF
CDR3 DNA: TGTGCCTGGAATCCTGCGGGGGGAAACACCATATATTTT

D gene: NA
J gene: TRBJ2-2
V gene: TRBV19
clone size: NA
CDR3 protein: CASKPIGSNTGEPFF
CDR3 DNA: TGTGCCAGTAAACCTATTGGATCGAACACCGGGGAGCCGTTTTTT

D gene: NA
J gene: TRBJ2-7
V gene: TRBV29-1
clone size: many
CDR3 protein: CSVSGVYEQYF
CDR3 DNA: TGCAGCGTTTCAGGGGTCTACGAGCAGTACTTC

D gene: NA
J gene: TRBJ1-2
V gene: TRBV20-1
clone size: NA
CDR3 protein: CSATITAGLPFCTF
CDR3 DNA: TGCAGTGCCACTATTACTGCGGGCTTGCCCTTCTGCACCTTC

D gene: NA
J gene: TRBJ2-7
V gene: TRBV29-1
clone size: many
CDR3 protein: CSGRTGRDEQYF
CDR3 DNA: TGCAGCGGCCGGACAGGGAGGGACGAGCAGTACTTC

D gene: NA
J gene: TRBJ2-5
V gene: TRBV12-3/TRBV12-4
clone size: many
CDR3 protein: CASTDPGLGETQYF
CDR3 DNA: TGTGCCAGCACGGACCCAGGCCTCGGGGAGACCCAGTACTTC

D gene: NA
J gene: TRBJ2-5
V gene: TRBV2
clone size: NA
CDR3 protein: CASSEAPGGQTQYF
CDR3 DNA: TGTGCCAGCAGTGAAGCGCCCGGGGGACAGACCCAGTACTTC

D gene: NA
J gene: TRBJ1-3
V gene: TRBV28
clone size: NA
CDR3 protein: CASSRGLFGNTIYF
CDR3 DNA: TGTGCCAGCAGCCGCGGGTTATTTGGAAACACCATATATTTT

D gene: TRBD2
J gene: TRBJ2-7
V gene: TRBV7-9
clone size: many
CDR3 protein: CASSPGLAGTEQYF
CDR3 DNA: TGTGCCAGCAGCCCGGGACTAGCGGGAACCGAGCAGTACTTC

D gene: TRBD1
J gene: TRBJ1-1
V gene: TRBV10-3
clone size: NA
CDR3 protein: CAISGRTGAGGTKAFF
CDR3 DNA: TGTGCCATCAGTGGACGGACAGGGGCAGGGGGCACTAAAGCTTTCTTT

D gene: TRBD1
J gene: TRBJ1-1
V gene: TRBV28
clone size: few
CDR3 protein: CASSTRDRMNTEAFF
CDR3 DNA: TGTGCCAGCAGTACTCGGGACAGAATGAACACTGAAGCTTTCTTT

D gene: NA
J gene: TRBJ2-7
V gene: TRBV28
clone size: NA
CDR3 protein: CASSDYRDGSYEQYF
CDR3 DNA: TGTGCCAGCTCCGATTACCGGGACGGATCCTACGAGCAGTACTTC

D gene: TRBD2
J gene: TRBJ2-5
V gene: TRBV10-3
clone size: many
CDR3 protein: CAISYRASGSFIGETQYF
CDR3 DNA: TGTGCCATCAGTTACAGGGCTAGCGGGAGTTTTATTGGAGAGACCCAGTACTTC

D gene: NA
J gene: TRBJ1-1
V gene: TRBV10-3
clone size: NA
CDR3 protein: CAITRDLNTEAFF
CDR3 DNA: TGTGCCATCACCCGGGACCTGAACACTGAAGCTTTCTTT

D gene: NA
J gene: TRBJ1-1
V gene: TRBV14
clone size: NA
CDR3 protein: CASSLQGKTSEAFF
CDR3 DNA: TGTGCCAGCAGCCTCCAGGGTAAGACCTCTGAAGCTTTCTTT

D gene: NA
J gene: TRBJ1-6
V gene: TRBV7-6
clone size: many
CDR3 protein: CASAKSYGNNSPLHF
CDR3 DNA: TGTGCCAGCGCTAAATCGTACGGAAATAATTCACCCCTCCACTTT

D gene: NA
J gene: TRBJ1-5
V gene: TRBV6-1
clone size: NA
CDR3 protein: CASSEEVSDQPQHF
CDR3 DNA: TGTGCCAGCAGTGAGGAGGTGAGTGATCAGCCCCAGCATTTT

D gene: TRBD1
J gene: TRBJ1-2
V gene: TRBV20-1
clone size: NA
CDR3 protein: CSATYTGQGNYGYTF
CDR3 DNA: TGCAGTGCTACGTATACGGGACAGGGGAACTATGGCTACACCTTC

D gene: NA
J gene: TRBJ1-1
V gene: TRBV5-1
clone size: few
CDR3 protein: CASTGLTEAFF
CDR3 DNA: TGCGCCAGCACCGGACTTACCGAAGCTTTCTTT

D gene: NA
J gene: TRBJ1-5
V gene: TRBV20-1
clone size: NA
CDR3 protein: CSGVKGGDQPQHF
CDR3 DNA: TGCAGTGGGGTTAAAGGGGGTGATCAGCCCCAGCATTTT

D gene: NA
J gene: TRBJ2-2
V gene: TRBV12-3/TRBV12-4
clone size: NA
CDR3 protein: CASSPEWGTGELFF
CDR3 DNA: TGTGCCAGCAGTCCCGAGTGGGGCACCGGGGAGCTGTTTTTT

D gene: TRBD2
J gene: TRBJ2-3
V gene: TRBV29-1
clone size: NA
CDR3 protein: CGVPTSGRDTDTQYF
CDR3 DNA: TGCGGCGTTCCGACTAGCGGGAGGGATACAGATACGCAGTATTTT

D gene: NA
J gene: TRBJ2-3
V gene: TRBV12-5
clone size: NA
CDR3 protein: CASGDGIFTDTQYF
CDR3 DNA: TGTGCTAGTGGTGACGGGATATTCACAGATACGCAGTATTTT